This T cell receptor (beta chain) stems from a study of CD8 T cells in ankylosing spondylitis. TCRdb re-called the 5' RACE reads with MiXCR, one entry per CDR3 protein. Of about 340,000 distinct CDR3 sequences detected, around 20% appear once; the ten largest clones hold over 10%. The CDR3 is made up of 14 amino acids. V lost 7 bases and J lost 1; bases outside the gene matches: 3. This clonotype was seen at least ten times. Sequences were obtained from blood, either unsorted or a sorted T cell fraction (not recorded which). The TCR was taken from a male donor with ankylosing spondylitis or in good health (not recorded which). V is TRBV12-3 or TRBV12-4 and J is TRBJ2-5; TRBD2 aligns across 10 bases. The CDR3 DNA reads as TGTGCCAGCACACTAGCGGGGCTCCAAGAGACCCAGTACTTC. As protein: CASTLAGLQETQYF.